These 18 T cell receptor beta chains originate from one sample sequenced in a study of blood T cell repertoires in COVID-19. Assay used: immunoSEQ multiplex PCR; TCRdb lists only in-frame clones, some missing. The top ten hold about 8.9% of the sample, which has about 150,000 clones, 84% seen once. The sample taken for sequencing was peripheral blood. The source is a man aged 25 to 40 with COVID-19, enrolled during active disease.

The rearrangement links TRBV7-2 to TRBJ1-2; possibly TRBD1 for D (5 bases). Germline V lookup: CDR1 SGHTA, CDR2 FQGNSA. CDR3 length: 16 amino acids. Trimming shortened V by 5 bases and J by 4 bases, and 20 bases separated the two germline ends. In nucleotides, the CDR3 is TGTGCCAGCAGCCTCCCCCCGGGACGGGGGTTCTATGGCTACACCTTC. This codes for CASSLPPGRGFYGYTF.

The chain carries TRBV6-2 or TRBV6-3 and TRBJ1-1, with unresolved D. Trimming took off 5 bases at V and 2 bases at J, with 9 bases between the two ends. The CDR3 loop spans 13 amino acids. From germline, CDR1 is MNHEY and CDR2 SVGEGT. The CDR3 loop is CASSPGLNTEAFF. In nucleotides, the CDR3 is TGTGCCAGCAGTCCGGGTCTTAACACTGAAGCTTTCTTT.

This sequence joins TRBV30 and TRBJ2-3; tentatively, D is TRBD2 (6 bases). Germline assignment: CDR1 GTSNPN and CDR2 SVGIG (reference sequence). Trimming stripped 2 bases from V and 1 base from J, with 7 bases between. The CDR3 has 13 residues. CDR3 nucleotide sequence: TGTGCCTGGAGTCGACTAGGCACAGATACGCAGTATTTT. Translation gives CAWSRLGTDTQYF.

The V call is TRBV6-5, the J call TRBJ2-4, with D possibly TRBD2 on 6 matching bases. V shed 0 bases and J shed 8 bases, with 11 bases lying between them. CDR3 length: 14 amino acids. CDR1 is MNHEY, CDR2 SVGAGI, per germline. This CDR3 reads CASSYSSGEDIQYF. CDR3 nucleotides: TGTGCCAGCAGTTACTCTAGCGGAGAGGACATTCAGTACTTC.

This sequence joins TRBV7-3 and TRBJ1-2; no clear D gene. Germline V lookup: CDR1 SGHTA, CDR2 FQGTGA. The CDR3 consists of 13 residues. The V gene lost 5 bases and the J gene lost 3 bases, with 10 bases spanning the gap. The CDR3 is CASSPNGDYGYTF. The CDR3, as DNA: TGTGCCAGCAGCCCCAATGGAGACTATGGCTACACCTTC.

The J gene is TRBJ1-5, the V gene TRBV24-1, with 7 nucleotides matching TRBD1. This CDR3 is 16 amino acids long. Germline CDR1 reads KGHDR; CDR2 reads SFDVKD. The ends lost 4 bases at V and 2 bases at J; junction bases unmatched: 7. CDR3 residues: CATSDSLDRGNQPQHF. As DNA, the CDR3 is TGTGCCACCAGTGACTCCCTTGACAGGGGCAATCAGCCCCAGCATTTT.

The V and J genes are TRBV7-6 and TRBJ2-1; a possible D gene is TRBD2 (5 bases). This CDR3 region has 15 residues. V was shortened by 5 bases and J by 0 bases, with 11 bases between the two germline ends. Germline V gives CDR1 SGHVS, CDR2 FNYEAQ. The DNA for the CDR3 is TGTGCCAGCAGCCAGCCGGGGAGCTCCTACAATGAGCAGTTCTTC. Protein sequence: CASSQPGSSYNEQFF.

This rearrangement joins TRBV9 to TRBJ2-1; 10 bases agree with TRBD2. Trimming removed 0 bases from V and 9 bases from J; junction bases left unmatched: 6. This CDR3 comprises 15 residues. The V gene's germline CDR1 is SGDLS and CDR2 YYNGEE. The CDR3 DNA sequence: TGTGCCAGCAGCGTAGGGTCTAGCGGGAGAGGTGAGCAGTTCTTC. This encodes CASSVGSSGRGEQFF.

This chain links TRBV2 with TRBJ2-7; TRBD2 matches 8 bases. Trimming cost V 8 bases and J 2 bases; bases outside gene matches: 8. Germline V CDR1 and CDR2: SNHLY, FYNNEI. The CDR3 totals 14 residues. In DNA, the CDR3 is TGTGCCAGCCGGGAGGGGTCCGGGGCCTACGAGCAGTACTTC. Amino acids: CASREGSGAYEQYF.

The chain has TRBV28 and TRBJ1-5; a weak D match, TRBD1 (5 bases). CDR3 length: 15 residues. CDR1 MDHEN and CDR2 SYDVKM come from the germline V gene. V was shortened by 3 bases and J by 7 bases, with 16 bases between the two germline ends. The CDR3 DNA sequence: TGTGCCAGCAGTTTGACGGGAGTGGGACGACAGCCCCAGCATTTT. It yields the protein CASSLTGVGRQPQHF.

This clone was detected once. The chain has TRBV11-2 and TRBJ2-7, with 10 bases aligning to TRBD2. With V trimmed by 4 bases and J by 4 bases, 1 base remained unmatched. This CDR3 contains 13 residues. CDR1 and CDR2 (germline): SGHAT, FQNNGV. In DNA form, the CDR3 reads TGTGCCAGCAGCTATAGCGGGGGGTACGAGCAGTACTTC. Translating gives CASSYSGGYEQYF.

J is TRBJ2-3 and V is TRBV6-1; TRBD2 aligns across 11 bases. The germline V gene has CDR1 MNHNS and CDR2 SASEGT. The CDR3 extends over 18 amino acids. The junction had 11 bases not matched to a gene; V was cut back by 2 bases and J by 4 bases. In DNA form, the CDR3 reads TGTGCCAGCAGTGAACTCCCTGAGGGGACTAGCGGTGCAGATACGCAGTATTTT. Translating gives CASSELPEGTSGADTQYF.

This chain links TRBV6-2 or TRBV6-3 with TRBJ2-5, with TRBD2 matching 10 bases. This CDR3 has 17 amino acids. The V gene's germline CDR1 is MNHEY and CDR2 SVGEGT. The ends lost 0 bases at V and 3 bases at J; junction bases unmatched: 7. The CDR3 loop is CASSYSRLAGSEETQYF. The CDR3 nucleotides read TGTGCCAGCAGTTACTCGAGACTAGCGGGTTCAGAAGAGACCCAGTACTTC.

In its sample, this clone was seen once. V gene TRBV5-6 combines with J gene TRBJ2-1; D not certain. V dropped 2 bases and J dropped 7 bases, with 4 bases sitting between them. CDR1 and CDR2 from the germline V gene are SGHDT and YYEEEE. This CDR3 is built from 11 residues. CDR3 residues: CASSFNNEQFF. The CDR3 nucleotides are TGTGCCAGCAGCTTTAATAATGAGCAGTTCTTC.

V usage is TRBV28 and J usage is TRBJ2-7, with a possible D match to TRBD2 (5 bases). With 3 bases removed from V and 1 base from J, the gap between germline ends came to 10 bases. The CDR3 is 14 residues long. Germline-derived CDR1 and CDR2 are MDHEN and SYDVKM. The CDR3 loop is CASSFEGMSYEQYF. CDR3 nucleotide sequence: TGTGCCAGCAGTTTTGAGGGAATGTCCTACGAGCAGTACTTC.

This chain connects TRBV12-3 or TRBV12-4 to TRBJ1-1; unclear D gene. Deletions cut 5 bases from V and 6 bases from J, with 10 bases between. The CDR3 length is 12 residues. CDR3 bases: TGTGCCAGCAGTCCAAACGGGGCTGAAGCTTTCTTT. Protein sequence: CASSPNGAEAFF.

This clone occurred once. CDR3 coding DNA: TGTGCCAGCAGACCGGGGACAACCACGTACGAGCAGTACTTC. This codes for CASRPGTTTYEQYF. The chain has TRBV6-5 and TRBJ2-7; maybe TRBD1 (6 bases). This CDR3 has 14 amino acids. V was pared by 6 bases and J by 4 bases, with 16 bases between. Germline CDR1 reads MNHEY; CDR2 reads SVGAGI.

The rearrangement joins TRBV7-9 to TRBJ1-6; 7 nucleotides match TRBD1. The CDR3 has 14 amino acids. V lost 3 bases and J lost 9; bases outside the gene matches: 5. The germline gives CDR1 SEHNR, CDR2 FQNEAQ (reference sequence). DNA of the CDR3: TGTGCCAGCAGCTTCCAGGGGGAGGTTTCACCCCTCCACTTT. The encoded protein is CASSFQGEVSPLHF.